The 2 T cell receptor beta chains reported below all come from one sample, sequenced in a study of T cell responses to AZD1222 COVID-19 vaccine. Libraries were prepared by immunoSEQ multiplex PCR; TCRdb keeps only in-frame clonotypes and omits some of them. Of more than 90,000 clones listed, about 82% are singletons. Source: peripheral blood, taken 28 days after the second AZD1222 dose. Receptor source: an adult who received the AZD1222 COVID-19 vaccine.

This chain uses TRBV7-2 with TRBJ2-3; 9 bases line up with TRBD2. The CDR3 consists of 15 residues. CDR1 is SGHTA and CDR2 is FQGNSA in the germline V gene. J was trimmed by 4 bases and V by 2 bases; bases with no gene match: 4. DNA of the CDR3: TGTGCCAGCAGCTTATTAGCGGGAGCCGCAGATACGCAGTATTTT. It yields the protein CASSLLAGAADTQYF.

The rearrangement uses TRBV4-3 and TRBJ1-2; D gene uncertain. This CDR3 region has 16 residues. The germline gives CDR1 LGHNA, CDR2 YSLEER. V gave up 0 bases and J gave up 1 base, with 12 bases separating them. The CDR3 coding sequence is TGCGCCAGCAGCCAAGATTTAGGCACACTTAACTATGGCTACACCTTC. Translated: CASSQDLGTLNYGYTF.